This entry lists 15 T cell receptor beta chains sequenced from one sample in a study of PD-1 blockade in classical Hodgkin lymphoma. Relapse was seen in all patients after autologous stem cell transplantation, and brentuximab vedotin exposure was variable. Sequencing used immunoSEQ multiplex PCR; TCRdb keeps in-frame clones, though not all of them. The sample holds over 70,000 clones, roughly 89% seen once. Specimen: peripheral blood mononuclear cells (PBMCs), collected at baseline. The receptors were sampled from a human donor with classical Hodgkin lymphoma.

The chain recombines TRBV5-4 with TRBJ2-7; 9 bases line up with TRBD1. CDR1 and CDR2 from the germline V gene are SGHNT and YYREEE (reference sequence). The CDR3 runs 13 residues. The V gene end was trimmed by 5 bases and the J gene end by 5 bases; junction bases not matched to a gene: 5. The CDR3 here is CASRSGQGHEQYF. In nucleotides, the CDR3 is TGTGCCAGCAGGTCGGGACAGGGTCACGAGCAGTACTTC.

The rearrangement links TRBV18 to TRBJ2-3; possible D gene TRBD1, 6 bases. Germline V gene lookup returns CDR1 KGHSH and CDR2 LQKENI. V was clipped by 0 bases and J by 5 bases, with 18 bases between them. This CDR3 region has 17 residues. CDR3 region: CASSPPPSNRAEDTQYF. The CDR3 bases are TGTGCCAGCTCACCACCCCCTTCGAACAGGGCGGAAGATACGCAGTATTTT.

The CDR3 DNA reads TGTGCCAGCAGCCCCGACAGGGGGCCCCTCCAAAAACTGTTTTTT. Translated, it gives CASSPDRGPLQKLFF. V usage is TRBV9 and J usage is TRBJ1-4; TRBD1 matches 10 bases. This CDR3 comprises 15 residues. J gave up 9 bases and V 4 bases, and 9 bases lay outside the gene matches. Germline V gives CDR1 SGDLS, CDR2 YYNGEE.

The V call is TRBV21-1, the J call TRBJ2-7; the table's D call TRBD1 went unverified against the DNA. TRBV21-1 is a pseudogene locus. The CDR3 length is 15 residues. The CDR3 DNA sequence: TGTGCCAGCAGCAAAGCCGACCGGACAGGGATCGAGCAGTACTTC. It translates to CASSKADRTGIEQYF.

V usage is TRBV5-4 and J usage is TRBJ2-3; TRBD2 might be the D (7 bases). V lost 4 bases, J lost 5 bases, and 17 bases lay in between. This CDR3 has 15 residues. Per the germline V gene, CDR1 is SGHNT and CDR2 is YYREEE (reference sequence). Written as DNA, the CDR3 is TGTGCCAGCAGCCGTTCGGGGGCGGGAGAAGATACGCAGTATTTT. Protein: CASSRSGAGEDTQYF.

The chain carries TRBV20-1 and TRBJ1-4; D is ambiguous. The V gene's germline CDR1 is DFQATT and CDR2 SNEGSKA (reference sequence). This CDR3 comprises 10 residues. The V and J ends lost 7 bases and 7 bases respectively, with 7 bases between them. The CDR3 is CSVPAEKLFF. The CDR3 DNA is TGCAGTGTCCCCGCTGAAAAACTGTTTTTT.

V gene TRBV4-1 combines with J gene TRBJ2-7, with 8 bases aligning to TRBD2. The CDR3 sequence is 15 residues long. Germline-derived CDR1 and CDR2 are MGHRA and YSYEKL. V lost 4 bases, J lost 6 bases, and 11 bases stayed unmatched. The CDR3 nucleotides read TGCGCCAGCAGCCGGCTCCAAGCGGGAGCGGCCGAGCAGTACTTC. This encodes CASSRLQAGAAEQYF.

Only a few counts were recorded for this clone. V usage is TRBV5-1 and J usage is TRBJ2-1; 10 nucleotides match TRBD1. This CDR3 spans 14 amino acids. CDR1 is SGHRS, CDR2 YFSETQ, per germline. V was clipped by 4 bases and J by 9 bases; unmatched bases: 7. The CDR3 DNA is TGCGCCAGCAGCGGCGGGACAGGGGATTCTGAGCAGTTCTTC. It codes for CASSGGTGDSEQFF.

The chain uses TRBV6-5 and TRBJ2-3; D unclear. The CDR3 contains 11 residues. Germline lookup yields CDR1 MNHEY and CDR2 SVGAGI. V was cut by 1 base and J by 6 bases, with 2 bases left in between. In nucleotides, the CDR3 is TGTGCCAGCAGTTACTACGATACGCAGTATTTT. Protein product: CASSYYDTQYF.

The rearrangement uses TRBV29-1 and TRBJ1-1, with D uncertain. The CDR3 runs to 13 residues. Between the trimmed V and J ends, which lost 3 bases and 2 bases, there was a span of 10 bases. Per germline, CDR1 SQVTM and CDR2 ANQGSEA. CDR3 in amino acids: CSVESTRNTEAFF. DNA for the CDR3: TGCAGCGTTGAGTCCACTCGAAACACTGAAGCTTTCTTT.

CDR3 nucleotides: TGTGCCAGCAGTTATGGGGGTTCTGGAAACACCATATATTTT. Amino acid sequence: CASSYGGSGNTIYF. The rearrangement joins TRBV6-5 to TRBJ1-3, with D tentatively TRBD1 (5 bases). Trimming removed 3 bases from V and 1 base from J, with 7 bases in between. This CDR3 is 14 amino acids long. Per the germline V gene, CDR1 is MNHEY and CDR2 is SVGAGI.

This chain uses TRBV15 with TRBJ1-2; 11 nucleotides line up with TRBD1. After removal of 3 bases from V and 4 bases from J, the junction contained 7 bases not matched to a gene. From germline, CDR1 is LNHNV and CDR2 YYDKDF (reference sequence). The CDR3 length is 16 residues. The CDR3 region is CATSSTGTGGPYGYTF. DNA for the CDR3: TGTGCCACCAGCAGCACCGGGACAGGGGGACCCTATGGCTACACCTTC.

This chain uses TRBV7-2 with TRBJ1-5; 7 bases fit TRBD1. V was pared by 3 bases and J by 3 bases, with 5 bases of the junction left unmatched. Germline lookup yields CDR1 SGHTA and CDR2 FQGNSA. The CDR3 is 15 amino acids. CDR3 nucleotides: TGTGCCAGCAGCTTCAAGGGGACAGACAATCAGCCCCAGCATTTT. Encoded protein: CASSFKGTDNQPQHF.

This clone is a singleton in its sample. This chain links TRBV2 with TRBJ2-1; D is uncertain. V dropped 11 bases and J dropped 8 bases, with 13 bases sitting between them. Germline loops: CDR1 SNHLY, CDR2 FYNNEI. The CDR3 is 11 amino acids. The CDR3: CASTGRYEQFF. DNA for the CDR3: TGTGCCTCCACTGGGCGCTATGAGCAGTTCTTC.

This clone was seen more than once but under ten times. The chain carries TRBV29-1 and TRBJ2-2; TRBD2 aligns across 7 bases. V trimming: 1 base; J trimming: 7 bases; junction bases outside the gene matches: 9. Looked up from germline, CDR1 is SQVTM and CDR2 is ANQGSEA. The CDR3 has 15 residues. In DNA form, the CDR3 reads TGCAGCGTTGAAGGGGAGGGTTTAGGGATCGGGGAGCTGTTTTTT. Its protein is CSVEGEGLGIGELFF.